This T cell receptor (beta chain) was profiled in a study of T cell responses to AZD1222 COVID-19 vaccine (dated by TCRdb to 2020 to 2022). For context, the study as a whole: A total of 233 trial participants underwent TCR sequencing, of whom 200 to 220 had received two doses of AZD1222 and about 25 had received two doses of the MenACWY control vaccine. Trial participants were enrolled into age subgroups of 18-55, 56-69 and 70-plus years, which contained approximately 150, 28 and 58 TCR-sequenced participants, respectively. General conclusions and limits of the study: In the small 56-69-year group, the increase in depth fell short of significance, most likely because of low power. After two AZD1222 doses, both the breadth and the depth of spike-specific TCRs were significantly higher than at day 0 and than in MenACWY recipients. Reportedly, close to half of the unique spike-specific TCRs recognized epitopes lying outside the regions that are mutated in the B.1.351 and B.1.1.7 variants. Vaccine-associated CD4 TCRs spanned the whole spike protein, with dominant responses in regions 160-218 and 743-854. Participants were mostly white British, with more females than males. The authors suggested clonal diversity may have been underestimated. Because no day 14 peak-response samples were available, repertoires were characterized only after the peak T cell response. Conclusions about previously exposed vaccinees were limited because only a handful of AZD1222 recipients were SARS-CoV-2 seropositive at baseline.

V drops 0 bases and J drops 7 bases, leaving 10 bases in between. Via the germline V gene, CDR1 is MNHEY and CDR2 SVGAGI. The CDR3 runs 13 amino acids, cysteine and phenylalanine included. Only CDR3 DNA is held: 39 bases, read in frame from base 1. The CDR3 regions of human TCRbeta chains were analyzed by immunosequencing. In the original analysis: Repertoire TCRs were checked for matches against a reference library of SARS-CoV-2-specific TCRs that had been generated using the MIRA antigen-specificity platform. Breadth was defined as the fraction of unique TCRs that were SARS-CoV-2-associated, and depth was defined as the fraction of total T cells that were SARS-CoV-2-associated. Using the MIRA data, each spike-specific TCR was assigned both to the spike region to which the TCR was reactive and to a CD4 or CD8 class. Log10-transformed breadth and depth values were compared by one-way ANOVA with Sidak's multiple comparisons tests. As stored in TCRdb, this immuneACCESS dataset retains in-frame rearrangements with V and J assigned. A fraction of the clones does not appear; measured against another copy, unresolved V genes explain less than half of the discrepancy, and the remainder lacks a known reason. V and J calls and clone size come straight from that table; D and trimming were deduced from the DNA. The sample table holds roughly 180,000 clones, of which about 90% were seen once. 1% to 1.5% of the sample lies in the top ten.

This clone was detected ten times or more. No cognate antigen has been identified for it. Base quality data are lacking; no much larger clone is found one base away. What this sample's time point label stands for: about 28 days (+/-7) after the second vaccine dose. AZD1222 recipients with second doses at about 4 weeks or about 12 weeks were pooled, because spike-specific TCR depth and breadth did not differ between schedules. Vaccinee samples came from UK trials COV001 and COV002, including a single-blind randomized controlled phase 2/3 trial of AZD1222 (ChAdOx1 nCoV-19) in healthy adults. Trial participant PBMC samples were collected at day 0 and day 28 after the second dose for TCRbeta chain sequencing.

The chain joins TRBV6-5 to TRBJ2-7, with TRBD2 perhaps the D gene, on 5 matching bases. This TCR came from an adult who received the AZD1222 COVID-19 vaccine. The sample consisted of peripheral blood, taken 28 days after the second AZD1222 dose. The nucleotide sequence reads TGTGCCAGCAGTTACTCGACCCCGGGGGAGCAGTACTTC. Translated, it reads CASSYSTPGEQYF.